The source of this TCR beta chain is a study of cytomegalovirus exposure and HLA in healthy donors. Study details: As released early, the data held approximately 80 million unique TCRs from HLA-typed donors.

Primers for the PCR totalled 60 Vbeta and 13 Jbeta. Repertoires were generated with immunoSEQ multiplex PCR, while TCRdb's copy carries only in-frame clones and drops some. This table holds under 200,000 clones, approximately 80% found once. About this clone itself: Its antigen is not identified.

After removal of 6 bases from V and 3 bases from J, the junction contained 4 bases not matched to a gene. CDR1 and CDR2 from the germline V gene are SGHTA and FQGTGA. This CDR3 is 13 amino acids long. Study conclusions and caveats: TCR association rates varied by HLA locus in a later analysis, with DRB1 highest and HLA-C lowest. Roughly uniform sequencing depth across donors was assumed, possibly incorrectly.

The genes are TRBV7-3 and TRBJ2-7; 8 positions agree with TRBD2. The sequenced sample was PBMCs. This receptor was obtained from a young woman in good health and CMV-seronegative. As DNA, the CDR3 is TGTGCCAGCAGTCCTACTAGCGGCTACGAGCAGTACTTC. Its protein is CASSPTSGYEQYF.